The clone carrying this TCR beta chain was counted ten times or more. The antigen is not known. This CDR3 is 12 amino acids long. Germline-derived CDR1 and CDR2 are MNHEY and SVGEGT. Between the trimmed V and J ends, which lost 6 bases and 13 bases, there was a span of 13 bases. The data are from a study of CD8+CD57+ T cells in acquired aplastic anemia. Study summary: The study obtained an average of 3.2 ug of DNA from sorted CD4+ and CD8+ cells.

It was patients with CD8+CD57+ cell expansion by flow cytometry who were chosen for sequencing. Patients had received no therapy at the time of blood sampling. Study-wide points: For CD8+ Simpson's diversity, patients and controls showed no significant difference. The same twenty-nine CD8+ CDR3 sequences occurred in patients and in controls.

Researchers used genomic DNA as the template to profile TCR beta VDJ and CDR3. One entry per CDR3 protein results from TCRdb running MiXCR on the reads. Among around 170,000 distinct CDR3 sequences listed, more than 45% were seen once. Sequencing was performed on sorted CD4+, CD8+, or CD8+CD57+ T cells (not recorded which) from PBMCs. The chain couples TRBV6-2 or TRBV6-3 to TRBJ1-6; D gene uncertain. The clonotype originates from a human donor with aplastic anemia. The CDR3 nucleotides read TGTGCCAGCAGCTATCATGGGAGCCCCCTCCACTTT. Its protein is CASSYHGSPLHF.